The rows below give T cell receptor beta chains drawn from one sample of a study of T cells after yellow fever vaccination. MiXCR, run by TCRdb on the 5' RACE reads, gives a single entry per CDR3 protein. The sample has about 320,000 distinct CDR3 sequences; roughly 4.3% are singletons. The input for sequencing was PBMCs, taken 15 days after the yellow fever booster vaccination. These receptors originate from a man aged 18 to 29 who received the YFV17D yellow fever vaccine. The CDR3 runs from the conserved cysteine through the conserved F or W. The D gene is left open where the match is weak. For some rows the clone size is stated as once, few or many, or as a class when expanded; others skip it.

j_call: TRBJ1-2
d_call: TRBD1
v_call: TRBV29-1
clone_size: few
cdr3_aa: CSVDAGGYGYTF
cdr3_nt: TGCAGCGTTGATGCAGGGGGCTATGGCTACACCTTC

j_call: TRBJ1-5
d_call: NA
v_call: TRBV12-3/TRBV12-4
clone_size: few
cdr3_aa: CASSFGGESQPQHF
cdr3_nt: TGTGCCAGCAGTTTCGGTGGGGAAAGTCAGCCCCAGCATTTT

j_call: TRBJ2-3
d_call: NA
v_call: TRBV7-6
clone_size: NA
cdr3_aa: CASSLGPTADTQYF
cdr3_nt: TGTGCCAGCAGCTTGGGGCCCACAGCAGATACGCAGTATTTT

j_call: TRBJ2-3
d_call: NA
v_call: TRBV6-6
clone_size: many
cdr3_aa: CASRGYDTDTQYF
cdr3_nt: TGTGCCAGCAGGGGATATGACACAGATACGCAGTATTTT

j_call: TRBJ2-3
d_call: NA
v_call: TRBV5-6
clone_size: few
cdr3_aa: CASSLGSRVPDTQYF
cdr3_nt: TGTGCCAGCAGCTTGGGGTCCAGGGTCCCCGATACGCAGTATTTT

j_call: TRBJ1-3
d_call: TRBD1
v_call: TRBV28
clone_size: many
cdr3_aa: CASSPGGGRDTIYF
cdr3_nt: TGTGCCAGCAGCCCGGGAGGGGGCAGGGACACCATATATTTT

j_call: TRBJ2-1
d_call: TRBD2
v_call: TRBV4-3
clone_size: few
cdr3_aa: CASSQGGGRYNEQFF
cdr3_nt: TGCGCCAGCAGCCAGGGCGGGGGGAGGTACAATGAGCAGTTCTTC

j_call: TRBJ2-1
d_call: NA
v_call: TRBV20-1
clone_size: many
cdr3_aa: CSVRRLGFVGEQFF
cdr3_nt: TGCAGTGTTAGGCGTTTAGGGTTTGTAGGTGAGCAGTTCTTC

j_call: TRBJ1-5
d_call: TRBD1
v_call: TRBV6-5
clone_size: few
cdr3_aa: CASRPGTGYEGNQPQHF
cdr3_nt: TGTGCCAGCAGGCCCGGGACAGGGTACGAGGGCAATCAGCCCCAGCATTTT

j_call: TRBJ2-5
d_call: TRBD2
v_call: TRBV4-3
clone_size: many
cdr3_aa: CASSQEWGRGEGETQYF
cdr3_nt: TGCGCCAGCAGCCAAGAGTGGGGGAGGGGTGAGGGGGAGACCCAGTACTTC

j_call: TRBJ1-5
d_call: NA
v_call: TRBV19
clone_size: NA
cdr3_aa: CASKKTDQPQHF
cdr3_nt: TGTGCCAGTAAGAAGACCGATCAGCCCCAGCATTTT

j_call: TRBJ2-3
d_call: TRBD2
v_call: TRBV7-3
clone_size: many
cdr3_aa: CASSAGVFAGGSTDTQYF
cdr3_nt: TGTGCCAGCAGCGCCGGGGTGTTTGCGGGGGGGAGCACAGATACGCAGTATTTT

j_call: TRBJ1-1
d_call: NA
v_call: TRBV19
clone_size: NA
cdr3_aa: CASLKSTEAFF
cdr3_nt: TGTGCCAGTCTGAAGAGCACTGAAGCTTTCTTT

j_call: TRBJ2-5
d_call: TRBD2
v_call: TRBV7-6
clone_size: many
cdr3_aa: CASSSPRWGAEGTSGGREETQYF
cdr3_nt: TGTGCCAGCAGCTCCCCCCGATGGGGGGCGGAAGGGACTAGCGGGGGCCGAGAAGAGACCCAGTACTTC

j_call: TRBJ2-3
d_call: TRBD2
v_call: TRBV5-5
clone_size: NA
cdr3_aa: CASSLIRGLAGYTDTQYF
cdr3_nt: TGTGCCAGCAGCTTGATTCGGGGACTAGCGGGATACACAGATACGCAGTATTTT

j_call: TRBJ2-7
d_call: NA
v_call: TRBV6-5
clone_size: NA
cdr3_aa: CASSYSRVTYEQYF
cdr3_nt: TGTGCCAGCAGTTACTCCCGGGTAACCTACGAGCAGTACTTC

j_call: TRBJ1-5
d_call: NA
v_call: TRBV12-3/TRBV12-4
clone_size: many
cdr3_aa: CASSLRQYQPQHF
cdr3_nt: TGTGCCAGCAGTTTAAGACAGTATCAGCCCCAGCATTTT

j_call: TRBJ1-2
d_call: TRBD1
v_call: TRBV6-5
clone_size: many
cdr3_aa: CATLGQGYGYTF
cdr3_nt: TGTGCCACCCTGGGACAGGGCTATGGCTACACCTTC

j_call: TRBJ2-5
d_call: TRBD2
v_call: TRBV5-1
clone_size: NA
cdr3_aa: CASSLGLAGLAETQYF
cdr3_nt: TGCGCCAGCAGCTTGGGACTAGCGGGGCTTGCAGAGACCCAGTACTTC

j_call: TRBJ2-5
d_call: TRBD1
v_call: TRBV9
clone_size: many
cdr3_aa: CASSPRTGREETQYF
cdr3_nt: TGTGCCAGCAGCCCTCGGACAGGGCGGGAAGAGACCCAGTACTTC

j_call: TRBJ2-1
d_call: TRBD2
v_call: TRBV10-3
clone_size: many
cdr3_aa: CAISEFSGGNNEQFF
cdr3_nt: TGTGCCATCAGTGAATTTAGCGGGGGCAACAATGAGCAGTTCTTC

j_call: TRBJ2-1
d_call: NA
v_call: TRBV20-1
clone_size: few
cdr3_aa: CSAKGLYNEQFF
cdr3_nt: TGCAGTGCTAAGGGCCTTTACAATGAGCAGTTCTTC

j_call: TRBJ2-3
d_call: NA
v_call: TRBV4-3
clone_size: many
cdr3_aa: CASSQDLDRAPSTDTQYF
cdr3_nt: TGCGCCAGCAGCCAAGATTTGGACCGAGCACCTAGCACAGATACGCAGTATTTT

j_call: TRBJ1-2
d_call: NA
v_call: TRBV29-1
clone_size: NA
cdr3_aa: CSVLWANYGYTF
cdr3_nt: TGCAGCGTTCTGTGGGCTAACTATGGCTACACCTTC

j_call: TRBJ2-3
d_call: NA
v_call: TRBV7-9
clone_size: NA
cdr3_aa: CASDYAQGSGTDTQYF
cdr3_nt: TGTGCCAGCGACTACGCCCAGGGCTCTGGCACAGATACGCAGTATTTT

j_call: TRBJ2-5
d_call: NA
v_call: TRBV4-1
clone_size: many
cdr3_aa: CASSFSPETQYF
cdr3_nt: TGCGCCAGCAGCTTCTCACCGGAGACCCAGTACTTC

j_call: TRBJ2-7
d_call: TRBD1
v_call: TRBV20-1
clone_size: many
cdr3_aa: CSARDEARGLYEQYF
cdr3_nt: TGCAGTGCTAGAGATGAGGCCAGGGGGCTCTACGAGCAGTACTTC

j_call: TRBJ1-1
d_call: NA
v_call: TRBV20-1
clone_size: NA
cdr3_aa: CSARLETEAFF
cdr3_nt: TGCAGTGCTAGATTAGAGACTGAAGCTTTCTTT

j_call: TRBJ1-1
d_call: NA
v_call: TRBV6-5
clone_size: many
cdr3_aa: CASSYYFGTGNTEAFF
cdr3_nt: TGTGCCAGCAGTTATTATTTCGGGACGGGGAACACTGAAGCTTTCTTT

j_call: TRBJ1-1
d_call: NA
v_call: TRBV5-1
clone_size: many
cdr3_aa: CASSPQQRTEAEAFF
cdr3_nt: TGCGCCAGCAGCCCGCAACAGAGGACTGAGGCTGAAGCTTTCTTT

j_call: TRBJ1-5
d_call: NA
v_call: TRBV4-1
clone_size: NA
cdr3_aa: CASSQTDSPNINQPQHF
cdr3_nt: TGCGCCAGCAGCCAAACGGACAGCCCTAATATCAATCAGCCCCAGCATTTT

j_call: TRBJ1-3
d_call: NA
v_call: TRBV11-2
clone_size: few
cdr3_aa: CASGGVPGNTIYF
cdr3_nt: TGTGCCTCAGGCGGGGTACCTGGAAACACCATATATTTT

j_call: TRBJ2-7
d_call: TRBD2
v_call: TRBV7-2
clone_size: NA
cdr3_aa: CASSLSGFLSYEQYF
cdr3_nt: TGTGCCAGCAGCCTTAGCGGGTTCCTCTCCTACGAGCAGTACTTC

j_call: TRBJ1-1
d_call: NA
v_call: TRBV29-1
clone_size: many
cdr3_aa: CSVEDYRSAEAFF
cdr3_nt: TGCAGCGTTGAAGACTACAGGAGCGCTGAAGCTTTCTTT

j_call: TRBJ1-2
d_call: TRBD1
v_call: TRBV18
clone_size: few
cdr3_aa: CASSPSRQGPIYGYTF
cdr3_nt: TGTGCCAGCTCACCAAGTCGACAGGGGCCGATCTATGGCTACACCTTC

j_call: TRBJ2-5
d_call: NA
v_call: TRBV29-1
clone_size: many
cdr3_aa: CSVERGGRSWTAQETQYF
cdr3_nt: TGCAGCGTTGAAAGGGGGGGGCGGAGTTGGACGGCCCAAGAGACCCAGTACTTC

j_call: TRBJ1-2
d_call: NA
v_call: TRBV4-1
clone_size: many
cdr3_aa: CASSQSSLDGLYGYTF
cdr3_nt: TGCGCCAGCAGCCAGAGCTCGTTGGACGGATTATATGGCTACACCTTC

j_call: TRBJ1-2
d_call: TRBD1
v_call: TRBV5-6
clone_size: NA
cdr3_aa: CASSFPDRDYGYTF
cdr3_nt: TGTGCCAGCAGCTTTCCAGACAGGGACTATGGCTACACCTTC

j_call: TRBJ2-2
d_call: NA
v_call: TRBV20-1
clone_size: NA
cdr3_aa: CSLRGKGYTGELFF
cdr3_nt: TGCAGTCTAAGGGGGAAGGGTTACACCGGGGAGCTGTTTTTT

j_call: TRBJ2-5
d_call: NA
v_call: TRBV4-2
clone_size: few
cdr3_aa: CASSQGAGRVETQYF
cdr3_nt: TGTGCCAGCAGCCAAGGGGCGGGGCGGGTTGAGACCCAGTACTTC

j_call: TRBJ2-3
d_call: NA
v_call: TRBV3-1
clone_size: NA
cdr3_aa: CASSQDNRVRTDTQYF
cdr3_nt: TGTGCCAGCAGCCAAGATAACAGGGTCCGGACAGATACGCAGTATTTT

j_call: TRBJ1-3
d_call: NA
v_call: TRBV7-9
clone_size: few
cdr3_aa: CASSLIQAGNTIYF
cdr3_nt: TGTGCCAGCAGCCTTATCCAGGCCGGAAACACCATATATTTT

j_call: TRBJ1-1
d_call: NA
v_call: TRBV20-1
clone_size: many
cdr3_aa: CSARQGSTEAFF
cdr3_nt: TGCAGTGCTAGACAGGGGAGCACTGAAGCTTTCTTT

j_call: TRBJ2-7
d_call: TRBD1
v_call: TRBV3-1
clone_size: NA
cdr3_aa: CASSQATGPYEQYF
cdr3_nt: TGTGCCAGCAGCCAAGCGACAGGGCCCTACGAGCAGTACTTC

j_call: TRBJ2-5
d_call: TRBD1
v_call: TRBV7-2
clone_size: many
cdr3_aa: CASSLGGQGSQETQYF
cdr3_nt: TGTGCCAGCAGCTTAGGGGGACAGGGTAGCCAAGAGACCCAGTACTTC

j_call: TRBJ2-2
d_call: NA
v_call: TRBV29-1
clone_size: few
cdr3_aa: CSVEDRDTGELFF
cdr3_nt: TGCAGCGTTGAAGACAGGGACACCGGGGAGCTGTTTTTT

j_call: TRBJ1-5
d_call: NA
v_call: TRBV2
clone_size: NA
cdr3_aa: CASRLGESTNQPQHF
cdr3_nt: TGTGCCAGCCGTCTCGGGGAGAGCACCAATCAGCCCCAGCATTTT

j_call: TRBJ1-2
d_call: NA
v_call: TRBV5-1
clone_size: few
cdr3_aa: CASSLGGPDGYTF
cdr3_nt: TGCGCCAGCAGCTTGGGGGGCCCTGATGGCTACACCTTC

j_call: TRBJ2-3
d_call: NA
v_call: TRBV28
clone_size: few
cdr3_aa: CASSSPPGSPLPDTQYF
cdr3_nt: TGTGCCAGCAGTTCGCCCCCCGGGAGCCCTCTCCCAGATACGCAGTATTTT

j_call: TRBJ2-7
d_call: NA
v_call: TRBV5-1
clone_size: many
cdr3_aa: CASSFTNPAYEQYF
cdr3_nt: TGCGCCAGCAGCTTTACAAATCCGGCCTACGAGCAGTACTTC

j_call: TRBJ2-3
d_call: TRBD2
v_call: TRBV18
clone_size: many
cdr3_aa: CASSPPSGTYPGDTQYF
cdr3_nt: TGTGCCAGCTCACCACCGAGCGGGACCTACCCTGGGGATACGCAGTATTTT

j_call: TRBJ1-1
d_call: NA
v_call: TRBV29-1
clone_size: few
cdr3_aa: CSVLVVGTEAFF
cdr3_nt: TGCAGCGTTTTAGTAGTGGGCACTGAAGCTTTCTTT

j_call: TRBJ2-2
d_call: TRBD1
v_call: TRBV19
clone_size: NA
cdr3_aa: CASSTGQGRTGELFF
cdr3_nt: TGTGCCAGTAGTACCGGACAGGGGAGGACCGGGGAGCTGTTTTTT

j_call: TRBJ2-2
d_call: TRBD1
v_call: TRBV7-2
clone_size: NA
cdr3_aa: CASSFTGTVRTGELFF
cdr3_nt: TGTGCCAGCAGCTTTACCGGGACAGTACGTACCGGGGAGCTGTTTTTT

j_call: TRBJ2-2
d_call: TRBD2
v_call: TRBV11-3
clone_size: NA
cdr3_aa: CASSQREGGELFF
cdr3_nt: TGTGCCAGCAGCCAAAGGGAGGGCGGGGAGCTGTTTTTT

j_call: TRBJ2-7
d_call: TRBD2
v_call: TRBV7-2
clone_size: many
cdr3_aa: CASSSSLLAGVVGEQYF
cdr3_nt: TGTGCCAGCAGCTCAAGCTTACTAGCGGGGGTGGTCGGCGAGCAGTACTTC

j_call: TRBJ1-2
d_call: NA
v_call: TRBV7-9
clone_size: few
cdr3_aa: CASSLTTTGSDGYTF
cdr3_nt: TGTGCCAGCAGCTTAACCACCACAGGATCGGATGGCTACACCTTC

j_call: TRBJ2-3
d_call: NA
v_call: TRBV11-2
clone_size: few
cdr3_aa: CASSNHLDTQYF
cdr3_nt: TGTGCCAGCAGTAACCATTTGGATACGCAGTATTTT

j_call: TRBJ1-5
d_call: NA
v_call: TRBV7-9
clone_size: few
cdr3_aa: CASSLDRGVYSNQPQHF
cdr3_nt: TGTGCCAGCAGCTTAGATAGGGGGGTGTATAGCAATCAGCCCCAGCATTTT